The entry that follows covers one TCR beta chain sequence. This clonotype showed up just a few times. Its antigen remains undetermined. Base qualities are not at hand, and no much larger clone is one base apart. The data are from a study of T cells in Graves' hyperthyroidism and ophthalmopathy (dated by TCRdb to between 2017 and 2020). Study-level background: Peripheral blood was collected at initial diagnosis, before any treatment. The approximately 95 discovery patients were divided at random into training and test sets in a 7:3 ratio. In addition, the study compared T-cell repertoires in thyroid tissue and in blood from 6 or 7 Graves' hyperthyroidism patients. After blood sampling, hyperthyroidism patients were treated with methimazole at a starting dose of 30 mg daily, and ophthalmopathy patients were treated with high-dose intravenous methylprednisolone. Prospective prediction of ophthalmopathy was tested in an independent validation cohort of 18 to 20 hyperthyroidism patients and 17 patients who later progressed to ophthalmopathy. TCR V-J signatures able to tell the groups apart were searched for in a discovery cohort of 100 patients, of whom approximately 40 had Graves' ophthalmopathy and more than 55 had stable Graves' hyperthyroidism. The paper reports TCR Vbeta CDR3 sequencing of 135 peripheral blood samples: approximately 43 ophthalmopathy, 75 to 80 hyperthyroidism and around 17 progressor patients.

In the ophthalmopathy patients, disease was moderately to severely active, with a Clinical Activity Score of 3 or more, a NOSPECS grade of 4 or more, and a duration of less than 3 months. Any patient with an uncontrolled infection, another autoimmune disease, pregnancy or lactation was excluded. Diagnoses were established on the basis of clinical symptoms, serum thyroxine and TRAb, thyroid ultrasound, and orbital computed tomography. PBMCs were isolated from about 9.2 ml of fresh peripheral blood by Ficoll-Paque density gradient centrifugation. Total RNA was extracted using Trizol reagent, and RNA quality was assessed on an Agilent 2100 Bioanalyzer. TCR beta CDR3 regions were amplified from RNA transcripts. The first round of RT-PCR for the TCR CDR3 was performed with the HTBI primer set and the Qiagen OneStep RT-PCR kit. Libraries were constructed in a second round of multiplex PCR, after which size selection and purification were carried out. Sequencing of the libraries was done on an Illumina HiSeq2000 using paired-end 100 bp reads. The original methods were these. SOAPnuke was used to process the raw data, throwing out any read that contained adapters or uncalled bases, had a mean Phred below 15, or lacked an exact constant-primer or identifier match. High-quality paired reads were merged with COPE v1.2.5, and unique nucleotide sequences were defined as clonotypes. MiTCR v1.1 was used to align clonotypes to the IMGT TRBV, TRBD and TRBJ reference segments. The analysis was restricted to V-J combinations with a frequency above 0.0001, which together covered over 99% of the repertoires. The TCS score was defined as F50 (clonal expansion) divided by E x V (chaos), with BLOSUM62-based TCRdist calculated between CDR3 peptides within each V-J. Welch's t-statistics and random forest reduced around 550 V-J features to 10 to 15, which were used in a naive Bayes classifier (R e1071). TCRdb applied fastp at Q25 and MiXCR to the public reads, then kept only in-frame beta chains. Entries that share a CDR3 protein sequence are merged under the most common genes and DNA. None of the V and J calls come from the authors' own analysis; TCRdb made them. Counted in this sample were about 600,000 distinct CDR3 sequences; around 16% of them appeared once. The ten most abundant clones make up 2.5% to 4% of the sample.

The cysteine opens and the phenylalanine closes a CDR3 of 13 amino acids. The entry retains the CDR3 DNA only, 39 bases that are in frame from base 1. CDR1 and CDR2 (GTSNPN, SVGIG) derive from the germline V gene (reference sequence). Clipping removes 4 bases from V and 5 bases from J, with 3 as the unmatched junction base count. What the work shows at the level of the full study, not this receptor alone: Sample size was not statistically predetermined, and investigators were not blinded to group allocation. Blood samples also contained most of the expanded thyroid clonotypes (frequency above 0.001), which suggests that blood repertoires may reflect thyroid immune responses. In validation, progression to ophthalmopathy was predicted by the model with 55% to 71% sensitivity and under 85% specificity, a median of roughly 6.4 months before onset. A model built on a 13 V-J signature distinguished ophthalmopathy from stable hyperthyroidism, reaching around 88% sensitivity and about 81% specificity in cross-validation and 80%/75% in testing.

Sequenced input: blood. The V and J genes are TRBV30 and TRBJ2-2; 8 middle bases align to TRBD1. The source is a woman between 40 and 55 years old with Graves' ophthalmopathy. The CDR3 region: CAWTGGSTGELFF. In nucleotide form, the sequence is TGTGCCTGGACAGGGGGCAGTACCGGGGAGCTGTTTTTT.